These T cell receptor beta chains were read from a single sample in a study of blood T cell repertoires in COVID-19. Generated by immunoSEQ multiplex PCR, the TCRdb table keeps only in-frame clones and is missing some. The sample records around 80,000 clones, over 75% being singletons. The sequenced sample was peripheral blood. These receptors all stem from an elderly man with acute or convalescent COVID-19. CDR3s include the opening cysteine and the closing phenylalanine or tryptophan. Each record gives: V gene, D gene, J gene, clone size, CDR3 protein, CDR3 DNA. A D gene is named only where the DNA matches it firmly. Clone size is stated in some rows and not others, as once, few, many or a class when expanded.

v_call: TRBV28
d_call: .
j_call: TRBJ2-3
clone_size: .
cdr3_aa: CASSFGLIPTDTQYF
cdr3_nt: TGTGCCAGCAGTTTCGGACTTATCCCCACAGATACGCAGTATTTT

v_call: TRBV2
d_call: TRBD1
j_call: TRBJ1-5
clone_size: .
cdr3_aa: CASSEIGGYQPQHF
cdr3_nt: TGTGCCAGCAGTGAAATAGGGGGCTATCAGCCCCAGCATTTT

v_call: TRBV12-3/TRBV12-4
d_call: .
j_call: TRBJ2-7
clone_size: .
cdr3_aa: CASSSTYEQYF
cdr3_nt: TGTGCCAGCAGTTCCACCTACGAGCAGTACTTC

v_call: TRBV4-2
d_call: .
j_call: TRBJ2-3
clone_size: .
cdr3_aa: CASSPAMTDTQYF
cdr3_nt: TGTGCCAGCAGCCCCGCGATGACAGATACGCAGTATTTT

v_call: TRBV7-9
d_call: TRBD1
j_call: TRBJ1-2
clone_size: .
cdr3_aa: CASRDPDRGNFYGYTF
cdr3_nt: TGTGCCAGCAGAGACCCTGACAGGGGAAACTTCTATGGCTACACCTTC

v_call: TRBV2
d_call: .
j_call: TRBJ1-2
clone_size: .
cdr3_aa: CASSVTGALANYGYTF
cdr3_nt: TGTGCCAGCAGTGTGACAGGTGCCTTAGCTAACTATGGCTACACCTTC

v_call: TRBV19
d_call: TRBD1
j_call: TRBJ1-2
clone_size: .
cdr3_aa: CASSIPRTGVNYGYTF
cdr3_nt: TGTGCCAGTAGTATACCTCGGACAGGGGTTAACTATGGCTACACCTTC

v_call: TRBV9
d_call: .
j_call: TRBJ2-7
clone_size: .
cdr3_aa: CASSESPGSYEQYF
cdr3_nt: TGTGCCAGCAGCGAATCCCCAGGGTCCTACGAGCAGTACTTC

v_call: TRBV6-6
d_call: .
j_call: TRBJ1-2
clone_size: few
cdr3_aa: CASSYDRQDGYTF
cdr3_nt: TGTGCCAGCAGTTACGATAGGCAGGATGGCTACACCTTC

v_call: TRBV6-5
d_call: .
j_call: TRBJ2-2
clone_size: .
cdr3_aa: CASSYSPTGELFF
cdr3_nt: TGTGCCAGCAGTTACAGCCCCACCGGGGAGCTGTTTTTT

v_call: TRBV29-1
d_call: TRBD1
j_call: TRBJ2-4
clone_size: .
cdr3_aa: CSFTEGAAAKNIQYF
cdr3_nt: TGCAGCTTCACCGAGGGGGCTGCAGCCAAAAACATTCAGTACTTC

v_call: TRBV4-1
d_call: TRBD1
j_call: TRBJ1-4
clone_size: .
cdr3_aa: CASSQLGQGPTNEKLFF
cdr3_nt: TGCGCCAGCAGCCAATTGGGACAGGGACCAACTAATGAAAAACTGTTTTTT

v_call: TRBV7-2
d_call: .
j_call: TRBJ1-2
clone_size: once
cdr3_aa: CASSFITPMGYTF
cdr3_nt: TGTGCCAGCAGCTTCATAACTCCCATGGGCTACACCTTC

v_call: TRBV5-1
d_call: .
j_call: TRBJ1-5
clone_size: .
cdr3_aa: CASSPGASSNQPQHF
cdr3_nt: TGCGCCAGCAGCCCAGGTGCCAGTAGCAATCAGCCCCAGCATTTT

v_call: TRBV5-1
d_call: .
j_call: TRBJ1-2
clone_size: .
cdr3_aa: CASSLRGVGGYTF
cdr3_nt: TGCGCCAGCAGCTTGCGGGGGGTCGGCGGCTACACCTTC

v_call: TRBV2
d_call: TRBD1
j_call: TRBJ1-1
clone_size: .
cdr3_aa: CASSRFGTGHTEAFF
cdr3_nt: TGTGCCAGCAGCAGGTTCGGGACAGGACACACTGAAGCTTTCTTT

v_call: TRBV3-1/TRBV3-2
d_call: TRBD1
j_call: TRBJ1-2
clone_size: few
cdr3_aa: CASSQRQGASGYTF
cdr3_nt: TGTGCCAGCAGCCAACGCCAGGGGGCAAGTGGCTACACCTTC

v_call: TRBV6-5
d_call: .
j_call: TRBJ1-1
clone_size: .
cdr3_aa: CASSYPGAGNTEAFF
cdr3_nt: TGTGCCAGCAGTTACCCGGGTGCCGGGAACACTGAAGCTTTCTTT